The T cell receptor (beta chain) under discussion was sequenced for a study of T cell responses to AZD1222 COVID-19 vaccine. Study-wide background: Analyses pooled second doses at about 4 or about 12 weeks.

V shed 1 base and J 6 bases; nucleotides not matched to a gene: 9. Germline CDR1 reads MDHEN; CDR2 reads SYDVKM. The CDR3 covers 16 residues. With regard to this clone: Its antigen is as yet unknown.

The table came from immunoSEQ multiplex PCR; TCRdb's copy has only in-frame clones and leaves some out. The table lists around 140,000 clones, roughly 92% of them singletons, with approximately 4.7% in the top ten. Overall study results and limits: Nearly half of spike-specific TCRs reportedly go after variant regions that carry no mutations. Repertoires were obtained only post-peak T cell response. Females outnumbered males among donors, who were mostly white British; clonal diversity was possibly underestimated.

Material: peripheral blood, obtained on day 0 of AZD1222 vaccination. This chain joins TRBV28 and TRBJ1-5; 7 nucleotides align to TRBD1. The sequence derives from an adult in good health. CDR3 in amino acids: CASSLSTGVLSQPQHF. For the CDR3, the DNA is TGTGCCAGCAGTTTATCAACAGGGGTGTTAAGTCAGCCCCAGCATTTT. Based on the CDR3 plus reference TRBV28 and TRBJ1-5, the full variable domain is DVKVTQSSRYLVKRTGEKVFLECVQDMDHENMFWYRQDPGLGLRLIYFSYDVKMKEKGDIPEGYSVSREKKERFSLILESASTNQTSMYLCASSLSTGVLSQPQHFGDGTRLSIL.